Listed below are T cell receptor beta chains from one sample, sequenced in a study of blood T cells in healthy people across ages. TCRdb analysed the 5' RACE reads with MiXCR anew, one entry per CDR3 protein. The table has 800,000 or so distinct CDR3 sequences, approximately 25% seen once. These data also featured in a second study, about T cells of mothers and their children.

The sample comprised blood. These receptors were obtained from a boy younger than 18 in good health. The conserved cysteine and the conserved F or W are not part of the CDR3 here.

j_gene | v_gene | CDR3aa
TRBJ2-5 | TRBV28 | ASSSSATGGTYYEQY
TRBJ2-5 | TRBV11-2 | ASSLGTGGQETQY
TRBJ1-2 | TRBV4-3 | ASSQDLDSDYGYT
TRBJ1-1 | TRBV29-1 | SVGTWPAPNTEAF
TRBJ1-4 | TRBV27 | ASSSLGGANEKLF
TRBJ2-7 | TRBV5-1 | ASSLPGTYEQY
TRBJ2-3 | TRBV11-2 | ASSSLGGPYTDTQY
TRBJ2-3 | TRBV20-1 | SARTPLVGDTQY
TRBJ2-1 | TRBV3-1 | ASSQVAPGTSGGYSYNEQF
TRBJ2-5 | TRBV4-3 | ASSPYREDETQY
TRBJ2-1 | TRBV5-1 | ASSTGTSVSNEQF
- | TRBV14 | ASSLLDRGLYEQY
TRBJ2-7 | TRBV11-2 | ASRPELIGEQY
TRBJ2-1 | TRBV9 | ASSPWTGNEQF
TRBJ1-4 | TRBV27 | ASSESGAANEKLF
TRBJ2-5 | TRBV10-3 | AISGTESGETQY
TRBJ1-5 | TRBV28 | ASSFLVGKHQPQH
- | TRBV20-1 | SAGGAYNEQF
TRBJ2-2 | TRBV7-2 | ASSPESRSANTGELF
TRBJ2-7 | TRBV4-2 | ASSQRGTTGGYEQY
TRBJ2-3 | TRBV4-3 | ASSQGAEDTQY
TRBJ1-5 | TRBV30 | AWSWGGDNQPQH
TRBJ1-5 | TRBV25-1 | ASSEGTTSNQPQH
TRBJ2-6 | TRBV12-3/TRBV12-4 | ASIRFNSGANVLT
TRBJ2-1 | TRBV12-3/TRBV12-4 | ASSLAGGGIEQF
TRBJ1-1 | TRBV14 | ASSQGAALPKAF
TRBJ2-3 | TRBV7-2 | ASSLLFGGTTSTDTQY
TRBJ1-4 | TRBV20-1 | SARDPGQSNEKLF
TRBJ2-5 | TRBV12-3/TRBV12-4 | ASQDRGKTQY
TRBJ1-5 | TRBV5-1 | ASSEGDRGDQPQH
TRBJ1-2 | TRBV28 | ATTGAYGYT
- | TRBV7-9 | ASSEREGTYEQY
TRBJ1-1 | TRBV6-1 | ASSEPSEGNTEAF
TRBJ1-1 | TRBV4-3 | ASSQDRGLDTEAF
TRBJ1-2 | TRBV20-1 | SAQQGKGGYT
TRBJ1-2 | TRBV9 | ASSPETGAYGYT
TRBJ2-5 | TRBV29-1 | SAELVGTSGALQETQY